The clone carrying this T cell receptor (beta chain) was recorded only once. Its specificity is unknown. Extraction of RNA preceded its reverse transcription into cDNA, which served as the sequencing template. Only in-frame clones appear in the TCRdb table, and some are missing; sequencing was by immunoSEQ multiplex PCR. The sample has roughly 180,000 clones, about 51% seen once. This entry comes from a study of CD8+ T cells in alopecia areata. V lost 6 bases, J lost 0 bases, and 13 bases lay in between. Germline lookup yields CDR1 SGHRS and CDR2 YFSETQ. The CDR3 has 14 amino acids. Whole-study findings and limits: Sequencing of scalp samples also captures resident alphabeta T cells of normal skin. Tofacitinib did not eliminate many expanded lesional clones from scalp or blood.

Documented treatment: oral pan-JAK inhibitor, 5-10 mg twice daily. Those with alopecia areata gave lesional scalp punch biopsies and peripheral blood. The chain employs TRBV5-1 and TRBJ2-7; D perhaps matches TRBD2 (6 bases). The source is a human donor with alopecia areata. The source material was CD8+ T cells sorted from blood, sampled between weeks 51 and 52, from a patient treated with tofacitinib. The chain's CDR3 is CASTHSGSSYEQYF. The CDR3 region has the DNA TGCGCCAGCACCCACTCCGGGAGCTCCTACGAGCAGTACTTC.